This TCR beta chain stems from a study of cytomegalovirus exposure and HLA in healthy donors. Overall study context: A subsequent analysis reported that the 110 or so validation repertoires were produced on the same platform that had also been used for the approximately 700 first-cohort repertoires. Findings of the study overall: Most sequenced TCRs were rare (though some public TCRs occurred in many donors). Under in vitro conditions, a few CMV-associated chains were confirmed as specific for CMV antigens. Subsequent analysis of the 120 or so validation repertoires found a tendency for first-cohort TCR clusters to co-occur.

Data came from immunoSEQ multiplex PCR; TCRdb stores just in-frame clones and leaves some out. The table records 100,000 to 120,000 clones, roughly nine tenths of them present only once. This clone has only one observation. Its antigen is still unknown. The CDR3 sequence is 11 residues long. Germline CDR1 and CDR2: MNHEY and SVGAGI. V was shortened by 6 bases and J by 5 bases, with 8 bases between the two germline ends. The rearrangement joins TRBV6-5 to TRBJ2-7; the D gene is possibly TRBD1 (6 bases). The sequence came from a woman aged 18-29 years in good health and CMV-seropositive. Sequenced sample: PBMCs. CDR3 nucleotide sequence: TGTGCCAGCAGGTGGACAGACGAGCAGTACTTC. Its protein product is CASRWTDEQYF.